This T cell receptor (beta chain) is drawn from a study of T cells expressing NK-cell markers. About the research overall: Obtained from sorted CD3+CD56+NKG2C+, CD3+CD56+NKG2C- and CD3+CD56-NKG2C+ T cells were the TCR beta repertoires.

Study findings and constraints: Dominant NKG2C+ clonotypes in a handful of donors made up 1.0-7.0% of CD8+ T cells. Nothing established the HCMV specificity of expanded NKG2C+ T cell clones.

On this clonotype: No antigen is known for it.

TCRdb re-called the 5' RACE reads and shows each CDR3 protein once, DNA omitted. This table holds 350,000 to 400,000 distinct CDR3 sequences. The CDR3 is 15 amino acids. The TCR originated in a woman between 50 and 59 years old in good health. The chain links TRBV12-3 or TRBV12-4 to TRBJ2-5; TCRdb returns TRBD1, unconfirmable since there is no DNA. The sample was blood T cells: a sorted CD56 or NKG2C T cell subset, CD4+ or CD8+ T cells, or bulk PBMC T cells (not recorded which). The CDR3 region is CASSTHRTRTETQYF.